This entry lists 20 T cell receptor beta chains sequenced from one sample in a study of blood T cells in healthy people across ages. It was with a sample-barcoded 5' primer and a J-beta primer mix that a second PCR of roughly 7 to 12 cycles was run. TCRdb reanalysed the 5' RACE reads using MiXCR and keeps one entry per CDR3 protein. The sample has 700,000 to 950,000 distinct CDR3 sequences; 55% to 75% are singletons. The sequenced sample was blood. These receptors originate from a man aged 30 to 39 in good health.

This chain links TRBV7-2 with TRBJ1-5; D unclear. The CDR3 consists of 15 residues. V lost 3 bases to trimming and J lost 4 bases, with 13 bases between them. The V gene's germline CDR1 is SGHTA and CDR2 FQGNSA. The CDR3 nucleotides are TGTGCCAGCAGCTTTTCTTGGGCCCGGAATCAGCCCCAGCATTTT. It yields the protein CASSFSWARNQPQHF.

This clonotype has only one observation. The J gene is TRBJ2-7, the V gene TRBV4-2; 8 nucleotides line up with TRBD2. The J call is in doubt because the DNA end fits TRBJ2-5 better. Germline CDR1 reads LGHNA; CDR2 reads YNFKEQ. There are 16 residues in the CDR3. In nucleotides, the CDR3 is TGTGCCAGCAGCCAAGGGAGCGGGAGTAGTGCGGAGACCCAGTACTTC. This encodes CASSQGSGSSAETQYF.

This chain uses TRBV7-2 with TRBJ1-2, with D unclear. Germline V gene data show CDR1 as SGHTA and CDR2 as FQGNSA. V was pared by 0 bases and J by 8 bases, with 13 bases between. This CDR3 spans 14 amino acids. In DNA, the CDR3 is TGTGCCAGCAGCTTAGCGTGGAGGGCAGGAGGCTACACCTTC. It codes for CASSLAWRAGGYTF.

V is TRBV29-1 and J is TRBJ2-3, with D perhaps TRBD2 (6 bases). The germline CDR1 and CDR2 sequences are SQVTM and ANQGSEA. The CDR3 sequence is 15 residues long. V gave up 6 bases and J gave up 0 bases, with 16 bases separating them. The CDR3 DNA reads TGCAGCGTCCACGATAGCGGTTCTAGCACAGATACGCAGTATTTT. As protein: CSVHDSGSSTDTQYF.

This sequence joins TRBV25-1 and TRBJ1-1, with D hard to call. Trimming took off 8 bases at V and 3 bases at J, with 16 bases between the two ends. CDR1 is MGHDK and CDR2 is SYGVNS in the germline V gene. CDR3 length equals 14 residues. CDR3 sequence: CASARTGRDTEAFF. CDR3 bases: TGTGCCAGCGCTCGGACGGGTAGGGACACTGAAGCTTTCTTT. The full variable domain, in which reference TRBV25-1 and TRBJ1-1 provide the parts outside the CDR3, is EADIYQTPRYLVIGTGKKITLECSQTMGHDKMYWYQQDPGMELHLIHYSYGVNSTEKGDLSSESTVSRIRTEHFPLTLESARPSHTSQYLCASARTGRDTEAFFGQGTRLTVV.

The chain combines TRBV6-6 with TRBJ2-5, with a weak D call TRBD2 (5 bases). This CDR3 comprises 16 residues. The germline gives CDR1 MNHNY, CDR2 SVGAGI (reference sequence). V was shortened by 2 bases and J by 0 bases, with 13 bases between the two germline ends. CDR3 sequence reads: CASSYPRAGHQETQYF. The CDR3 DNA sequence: TGTGCCAGCAGTTACCCCCGGGCGGGTCACCAAGAGACCCAGTACTTC.

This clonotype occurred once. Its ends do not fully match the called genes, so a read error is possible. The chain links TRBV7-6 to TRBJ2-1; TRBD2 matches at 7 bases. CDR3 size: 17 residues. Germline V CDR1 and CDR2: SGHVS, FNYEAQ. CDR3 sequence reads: CAGSLRSGLAVMGEQFF. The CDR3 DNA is TGTGCCGGCAGCTTAAGGTCTGGGCTAGCGGTGATGGGTGAGCAGTTCTTC.

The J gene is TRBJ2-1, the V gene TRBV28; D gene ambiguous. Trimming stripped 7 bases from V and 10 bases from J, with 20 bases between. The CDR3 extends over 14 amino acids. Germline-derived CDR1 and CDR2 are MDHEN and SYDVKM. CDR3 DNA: TGTGCCAGCATCAAAACCCTGCCCGTCCAAGAGCAGTTCTTC. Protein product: CASIKTLPVQEQFF.

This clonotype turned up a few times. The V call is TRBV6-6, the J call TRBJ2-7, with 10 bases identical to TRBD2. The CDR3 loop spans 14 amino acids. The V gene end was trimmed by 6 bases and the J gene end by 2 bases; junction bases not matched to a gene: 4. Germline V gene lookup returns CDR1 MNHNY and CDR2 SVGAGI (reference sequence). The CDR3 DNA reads TGTGCCAGCAGATATAGCGGGAGGCCCTACGAGCAGTACTTC. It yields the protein CASRYSGRPYEQYF.

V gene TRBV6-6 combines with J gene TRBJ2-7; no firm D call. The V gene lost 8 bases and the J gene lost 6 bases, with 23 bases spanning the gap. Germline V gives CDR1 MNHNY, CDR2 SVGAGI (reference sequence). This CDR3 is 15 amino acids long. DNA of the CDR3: TGTGCCAGCCTTGACGTCCTAACCTTGCTTGGCGAGCAGTACTTC. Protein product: CASLDVLTLLGEQYF.

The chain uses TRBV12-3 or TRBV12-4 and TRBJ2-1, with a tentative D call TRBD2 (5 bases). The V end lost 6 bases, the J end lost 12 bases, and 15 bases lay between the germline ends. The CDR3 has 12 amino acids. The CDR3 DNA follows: TGTGCCAGCAGCCCGGAAGGACTGGTGCAGTTCTTC. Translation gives CASSPEGLVQFF.

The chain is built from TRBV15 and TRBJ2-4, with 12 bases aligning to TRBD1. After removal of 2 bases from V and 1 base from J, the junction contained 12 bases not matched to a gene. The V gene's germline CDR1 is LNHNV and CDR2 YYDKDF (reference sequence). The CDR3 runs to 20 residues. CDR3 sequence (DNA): TGTGCCACCAGCAGAAATCCCGGGACAGGGGGCTCGTGGGCCAAAAACATTCAGTACTTC. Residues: CATSRNPGTGGSWAKNIQYF.

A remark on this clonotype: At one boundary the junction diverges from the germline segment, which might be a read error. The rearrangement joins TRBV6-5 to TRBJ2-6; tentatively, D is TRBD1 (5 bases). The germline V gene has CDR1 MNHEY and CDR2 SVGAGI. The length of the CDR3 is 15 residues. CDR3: CASSYSSSGANVPTF. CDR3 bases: TGTGCCAGCAGTTACTCAAGCTCTGGGGCCAACGTCCCGACTTTC.

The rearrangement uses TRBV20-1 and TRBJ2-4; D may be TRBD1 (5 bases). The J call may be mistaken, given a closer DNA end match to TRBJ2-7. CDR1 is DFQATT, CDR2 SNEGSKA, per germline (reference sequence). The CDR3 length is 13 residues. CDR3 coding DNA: TGCAGTGCTAGGCGAACAGGCTCGGACGAGCAGTACTTC. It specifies CSARRTGSDEQYF.

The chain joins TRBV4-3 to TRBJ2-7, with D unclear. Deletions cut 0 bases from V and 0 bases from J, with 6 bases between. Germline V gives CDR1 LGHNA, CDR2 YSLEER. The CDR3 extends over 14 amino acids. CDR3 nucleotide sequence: TGCGCCAGCAGCCAAGACAGCTACTCCTACGAGCAGTACTTC. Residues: CASSQDSYSYEQYF.

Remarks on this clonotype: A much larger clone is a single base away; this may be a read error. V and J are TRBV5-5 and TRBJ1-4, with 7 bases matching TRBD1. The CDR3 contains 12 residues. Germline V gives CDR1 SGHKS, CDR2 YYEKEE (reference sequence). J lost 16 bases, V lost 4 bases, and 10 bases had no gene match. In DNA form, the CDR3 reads TGTGCCAGCAGCAGACAGGGCGGTCGACCGTTTTTT. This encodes CASSRQGGRPFF.

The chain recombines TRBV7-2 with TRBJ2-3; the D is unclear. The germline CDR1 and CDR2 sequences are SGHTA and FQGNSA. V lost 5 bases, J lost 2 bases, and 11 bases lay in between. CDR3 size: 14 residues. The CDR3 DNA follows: TGTGCCAGCAGCCCCGGTCCTAACACAGATACGCAGTATTTT. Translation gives CASSPGPNTDTQYF.

The CDR3 sequence: CASSRGSQLYGYTF. The CDR3 region has the DNA TGTGCCAGCAGTCGGGGGTCCCAACTCTATGGCTACACCTTC. The J gene is TRBJ1-2, the V gene TRBV28; weak D call: TRBD1 (5 bases). The CDR3 is made up of 14 amino acids. Between the trimmed V and J ends, which lost 5 bases and 4 bases, there was a span of 14 bases. Germline V gene sequence: CDR1 MDHEN, CDR2 SYDVKM.

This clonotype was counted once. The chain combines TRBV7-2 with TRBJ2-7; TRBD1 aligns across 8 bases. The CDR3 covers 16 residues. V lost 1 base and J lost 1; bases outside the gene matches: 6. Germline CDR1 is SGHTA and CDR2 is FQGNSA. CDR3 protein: CASSLGAGTGSYEQYF. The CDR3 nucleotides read TGTGCCAGCAGCTTAGGGGCTGGGACAGGATCCTACGAGCAGTACTTC.

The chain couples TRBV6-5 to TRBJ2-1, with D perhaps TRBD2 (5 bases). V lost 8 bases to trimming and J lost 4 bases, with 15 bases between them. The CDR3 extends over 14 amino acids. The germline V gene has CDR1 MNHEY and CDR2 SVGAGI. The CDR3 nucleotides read TGTGCCAGCCGGGGATTGCTGGAGTACAATGAGCAGTTCTTC. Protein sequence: CASRGLLEYNEQFF.